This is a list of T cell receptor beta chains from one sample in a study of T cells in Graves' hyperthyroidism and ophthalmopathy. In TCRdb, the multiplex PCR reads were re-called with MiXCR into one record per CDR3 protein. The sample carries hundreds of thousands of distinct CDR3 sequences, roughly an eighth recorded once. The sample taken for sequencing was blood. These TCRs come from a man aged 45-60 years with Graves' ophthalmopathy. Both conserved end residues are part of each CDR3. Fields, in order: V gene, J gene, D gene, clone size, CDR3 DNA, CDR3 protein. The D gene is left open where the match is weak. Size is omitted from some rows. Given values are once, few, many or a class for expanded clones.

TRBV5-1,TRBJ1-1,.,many,TGCGCCAGCAGCTTGGCCGTTCGGAACACTGAAGCTTTCTTT,CASSLAVRNTEAFF
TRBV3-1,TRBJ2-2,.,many,TGTGCCAGCAGCCTTCCCACGAACACCGGGGAGCTGTTTTTT,CASSLPTNTGELFF
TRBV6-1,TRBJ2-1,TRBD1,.,TGTGCCAGCAGTGAAGTTCGGGACAGGGACAATGAGCAGTTCTTC,CASSEVRDRDNEQFF
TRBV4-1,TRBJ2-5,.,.,TGCGCCAGCAGCCAAGATTGGGACCATCAGGGGACCCAGTACTTC,CASSQDWDHQGTQYF
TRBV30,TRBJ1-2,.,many,TGTGCCTGGAGTGCATCAGGGGTTGGCTACACCTTC,CAWSASGVGYTF
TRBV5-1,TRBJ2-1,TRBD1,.,TGCGCCAGCAGCTCAGGACAGGGGGAGTGGTCCTACAATGAGCAGTTCTTC,CASSSGQGEWSYNEQFF
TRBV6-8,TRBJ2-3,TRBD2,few,TGTGCCAGCGTAGCGGGCCTCCTAAGCACAGATACGCAGTATTTT,CASVAGLLSTDTQYF
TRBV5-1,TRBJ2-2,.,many,TGCGCCAGCAGCCCAATCCCAGGGTCCAACACCGGGGAGCTGTTTTTT,CASSPIPGSNTGELFF
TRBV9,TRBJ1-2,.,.,TGTGCCAGCAGCGTAGATGGGGCAGGACTTCGGGGCTACACCTTC,CASSVDGAGLRGYTF
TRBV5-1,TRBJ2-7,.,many,TGCGCCAGCAGCTTGGAAGGGGAGTACGGCGAGCAGTACTTC,CASSLEGEYGEQYF
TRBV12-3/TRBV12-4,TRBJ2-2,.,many,TGTGCCAGCAGCCCAGGGCCTAGCTCTCACGGGGAGCTGTTTTTT,CASSPGPSSHGELFF
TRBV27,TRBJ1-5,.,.,TGTGCCAGCAGCCCAGGGATCCTGGGCAATCAGCCCCAGCATTTT,CASSPGILGNQPQHF
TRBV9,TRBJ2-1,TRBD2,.,TGTGCCAGCAGCGTACCGACTAGCGGGCCTGGTTACAATGAGCAGTTCTTC,CASSVPTSGPGYNEQFF
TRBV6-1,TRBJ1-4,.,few,TGTGCCAGCAGGGGAGGGACTGGGGAAAAACTGTTTTTT,CASRGGTGEKLFF
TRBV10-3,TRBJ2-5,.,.,TGTGCCATCAAGGAACCCGCGGAGACCCAGTACTTC,CAIKEPAETQYF
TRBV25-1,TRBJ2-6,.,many,TGTGCCAGCAGTGCTGCGGTTGGGACTGGGGCCAACGTCCTGACTTTC,CASSAAVGTGANVLTF
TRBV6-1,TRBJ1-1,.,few,TGTGCCACCTTTAACGGGTTCGGGAGAACAGTAACTGAAGCTTTCTTT,CATFNGFGRTVTEAFF
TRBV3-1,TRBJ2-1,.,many,TGTGCCAGCCAGGGTGGGAACAATGAGCAGTTCTTC,CASQGGNNEQFF